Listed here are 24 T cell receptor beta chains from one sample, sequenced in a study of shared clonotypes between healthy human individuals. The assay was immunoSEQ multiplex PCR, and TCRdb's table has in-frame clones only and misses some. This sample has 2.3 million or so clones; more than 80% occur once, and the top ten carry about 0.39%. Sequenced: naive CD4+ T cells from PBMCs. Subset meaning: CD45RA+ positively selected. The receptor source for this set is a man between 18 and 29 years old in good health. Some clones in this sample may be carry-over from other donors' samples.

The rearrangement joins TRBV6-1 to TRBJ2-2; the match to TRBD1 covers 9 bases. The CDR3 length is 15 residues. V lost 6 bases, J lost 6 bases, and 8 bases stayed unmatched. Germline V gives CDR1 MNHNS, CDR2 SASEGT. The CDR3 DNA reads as TGTGCCAGCAGCGGACAGGGGCCGGAGGCCGGGGAGCTGTTTTTT. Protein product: CASSGQGPEAGELFF.

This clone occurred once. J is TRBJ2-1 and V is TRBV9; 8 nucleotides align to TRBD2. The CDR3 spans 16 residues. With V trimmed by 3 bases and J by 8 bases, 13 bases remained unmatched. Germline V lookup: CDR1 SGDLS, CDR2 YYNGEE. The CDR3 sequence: CASSERGLVHFDEQFF. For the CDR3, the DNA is TGTGCCAGCAGCGAGAGGGGACTAGTTCATTTCGATGAGCAGTTCTTC.

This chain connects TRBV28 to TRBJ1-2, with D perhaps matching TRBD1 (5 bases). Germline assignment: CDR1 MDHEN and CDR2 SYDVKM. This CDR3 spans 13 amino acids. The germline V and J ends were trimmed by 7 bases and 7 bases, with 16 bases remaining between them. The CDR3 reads CASTNAGVGGYTF. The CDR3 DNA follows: TGTGCCAGCACCAATGCGGGGGTGGGTGGCTACACCTTC.

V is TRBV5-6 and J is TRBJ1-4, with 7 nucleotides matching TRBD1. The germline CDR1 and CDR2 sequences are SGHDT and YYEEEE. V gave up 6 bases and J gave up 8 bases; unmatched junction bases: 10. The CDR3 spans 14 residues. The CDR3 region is CASTGTGAGEKLFF. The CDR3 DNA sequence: TGTGCCAGCACCGGTACAGGGGCGGGCGAAAAACTGTTTTTT.

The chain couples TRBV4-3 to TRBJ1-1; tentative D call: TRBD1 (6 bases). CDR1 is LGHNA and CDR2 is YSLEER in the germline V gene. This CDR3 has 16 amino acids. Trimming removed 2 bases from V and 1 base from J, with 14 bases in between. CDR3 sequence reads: CASSQSGGGPNTEAFF. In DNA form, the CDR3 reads TGCGCCAGCAGCCAAAGCGGGGGCGGGCCGAACACTGAAGCTTTCTTT.

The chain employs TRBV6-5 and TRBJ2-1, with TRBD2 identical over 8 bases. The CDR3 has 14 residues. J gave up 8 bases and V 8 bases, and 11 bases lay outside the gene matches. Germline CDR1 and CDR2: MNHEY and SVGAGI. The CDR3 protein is CASGRLAQGYEQFF. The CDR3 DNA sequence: TGTGCCAGCGGTCGACTAGCGCAAGGCTATGAGCAGTTCTTC.

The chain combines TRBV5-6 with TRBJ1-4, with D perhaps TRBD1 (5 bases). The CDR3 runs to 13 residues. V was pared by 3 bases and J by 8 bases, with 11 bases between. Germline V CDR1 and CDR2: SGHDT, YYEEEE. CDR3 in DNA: TGTGCCAGCAGCTCCAAGGGGAGGGAAAAACTGTTTTTT. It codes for CASSSKGREKLFF.

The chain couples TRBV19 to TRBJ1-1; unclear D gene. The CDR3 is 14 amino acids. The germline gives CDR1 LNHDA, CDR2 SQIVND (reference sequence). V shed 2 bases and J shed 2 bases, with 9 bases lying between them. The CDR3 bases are TGTGCCAGTAGTATAACTTTAATCAACACTGAAGCTTTCTTT. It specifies CASSITLINTEAFF.

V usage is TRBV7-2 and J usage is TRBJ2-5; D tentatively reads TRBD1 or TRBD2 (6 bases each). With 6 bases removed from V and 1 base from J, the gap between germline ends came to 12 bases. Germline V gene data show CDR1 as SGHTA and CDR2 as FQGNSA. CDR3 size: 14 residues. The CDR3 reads CASSIGGGQETQYF. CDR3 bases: TGTGCCAGCAGTATCGGAGGGGGCCAAGAGACCCAGTACTTC.

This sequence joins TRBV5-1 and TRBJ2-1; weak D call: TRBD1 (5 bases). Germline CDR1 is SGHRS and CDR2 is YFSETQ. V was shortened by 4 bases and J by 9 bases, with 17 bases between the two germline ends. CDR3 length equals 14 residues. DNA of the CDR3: TGCGCCAGCAGCCGCCAGGGTAGCTCGGGTGAGCAGTTCTTC. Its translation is CASSRQGSSGEQFF.

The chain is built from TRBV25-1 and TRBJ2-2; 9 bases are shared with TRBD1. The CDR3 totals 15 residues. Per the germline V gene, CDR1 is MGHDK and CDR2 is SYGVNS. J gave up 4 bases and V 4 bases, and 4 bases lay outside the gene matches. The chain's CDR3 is CASSAGQGRTGELFF. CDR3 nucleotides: TGTGCCAGCAGTGCTGGACAGGGGCGCACCGGGGAGCTGTTTTTT.

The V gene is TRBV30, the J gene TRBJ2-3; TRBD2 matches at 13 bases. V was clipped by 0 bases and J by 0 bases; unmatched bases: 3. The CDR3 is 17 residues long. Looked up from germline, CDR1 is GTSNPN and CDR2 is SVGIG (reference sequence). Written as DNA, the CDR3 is TGTGCCTGGAGTGTGGGGACTAGCGGGATTAGCACAGATACGCAGTATTTT. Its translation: CAWSVGTSGISTDTQYF.

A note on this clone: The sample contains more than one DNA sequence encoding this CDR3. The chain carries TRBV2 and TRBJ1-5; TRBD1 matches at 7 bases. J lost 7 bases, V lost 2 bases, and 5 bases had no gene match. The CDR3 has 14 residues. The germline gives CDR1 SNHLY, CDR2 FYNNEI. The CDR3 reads CASSERTGGQPQHF. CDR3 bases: TGTGCCAGCAGTGAACGGACAGGCGGACAGCCCCAGCATTTT.

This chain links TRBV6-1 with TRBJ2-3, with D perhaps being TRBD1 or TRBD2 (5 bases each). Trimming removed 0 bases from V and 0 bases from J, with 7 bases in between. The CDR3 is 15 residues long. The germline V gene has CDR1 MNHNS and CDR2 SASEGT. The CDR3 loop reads CASSEAGDSTDTQYF. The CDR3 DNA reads TGTGCCAGCAGTGAAGCGGGGGACAGCACAGATACGCAGTATTTT.

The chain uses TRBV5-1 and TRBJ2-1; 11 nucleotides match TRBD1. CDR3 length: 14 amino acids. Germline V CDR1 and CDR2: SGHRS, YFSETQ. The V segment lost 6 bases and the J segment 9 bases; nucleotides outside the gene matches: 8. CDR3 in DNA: TGCGCCAGCACCAGGACAGGGGGCTTTGGTGAGCAGTTCTTC. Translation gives CASTRTGGFGEQFF.

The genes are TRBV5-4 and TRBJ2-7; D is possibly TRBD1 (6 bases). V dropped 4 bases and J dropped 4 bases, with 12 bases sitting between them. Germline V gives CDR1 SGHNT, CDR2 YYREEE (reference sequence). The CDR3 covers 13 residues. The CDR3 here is CASSNGGDYEQYF. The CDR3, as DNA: TGTGCCAGCAGCAATGGGGGCGATTACGAGCAGTACTTC.

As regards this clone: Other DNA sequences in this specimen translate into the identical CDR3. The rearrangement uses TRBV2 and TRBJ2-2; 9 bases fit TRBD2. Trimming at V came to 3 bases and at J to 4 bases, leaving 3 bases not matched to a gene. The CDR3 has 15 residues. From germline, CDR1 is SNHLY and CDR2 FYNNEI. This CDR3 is CASSEVAGVTGELFF. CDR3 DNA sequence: TGTGCCAGCAGTGAGGTAGCGGGAGTCACCGGGGAGCTGTTTTTT.

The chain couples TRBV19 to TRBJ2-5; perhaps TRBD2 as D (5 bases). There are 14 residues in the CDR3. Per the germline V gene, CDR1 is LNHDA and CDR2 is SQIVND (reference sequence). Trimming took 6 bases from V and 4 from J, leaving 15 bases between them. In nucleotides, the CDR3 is TGTGCCAGTAGAGGGCGGGCCCGAGGAGAGACCCAGTACTTC. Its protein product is CASRGRARGETQYF.

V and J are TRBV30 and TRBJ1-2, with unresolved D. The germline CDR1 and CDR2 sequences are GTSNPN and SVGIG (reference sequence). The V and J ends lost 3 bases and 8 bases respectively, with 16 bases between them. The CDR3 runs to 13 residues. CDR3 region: CAWRIVPVKGYTF. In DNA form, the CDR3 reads TGTGCCTGGAGGATCGTCCCGGTTAAGGGCTACACCTTC. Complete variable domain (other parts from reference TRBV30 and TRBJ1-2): SQTIHQWPATLVQPVGSPLSLECTVEGTSNPNLYWYRQAAGRGLQLLFYSVGIGQISSEVPQNLSASRPQDRQFILSSKKLLLSDSGFYLCAWRIVPVKGYTFGSGTRLTVV.

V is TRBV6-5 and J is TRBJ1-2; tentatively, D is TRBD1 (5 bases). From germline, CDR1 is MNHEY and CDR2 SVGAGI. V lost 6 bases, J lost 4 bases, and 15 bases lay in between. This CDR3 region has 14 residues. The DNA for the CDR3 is TGTGCCAGCAGCATCGGAAGGGGTGGCTATGGCTACACCTTC. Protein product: CASSIGRGGYGYTF.

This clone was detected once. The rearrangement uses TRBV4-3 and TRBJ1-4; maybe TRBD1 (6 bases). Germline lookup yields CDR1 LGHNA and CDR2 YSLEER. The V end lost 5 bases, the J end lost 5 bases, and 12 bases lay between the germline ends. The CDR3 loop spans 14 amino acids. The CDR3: CASSNGQINEKLFF. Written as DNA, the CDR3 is TGCGCCAGCAGCAACGGACAGATAAATGAAAAACTGTTTTTT.

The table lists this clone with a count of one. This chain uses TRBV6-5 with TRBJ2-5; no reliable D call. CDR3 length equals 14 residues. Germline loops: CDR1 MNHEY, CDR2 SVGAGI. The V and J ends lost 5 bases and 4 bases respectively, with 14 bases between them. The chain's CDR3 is CASSPPGRAETQYF. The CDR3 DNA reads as TGTGCCAGCAGTCCACCTGGTCGAGCAGAGACCCAGTACTTC.

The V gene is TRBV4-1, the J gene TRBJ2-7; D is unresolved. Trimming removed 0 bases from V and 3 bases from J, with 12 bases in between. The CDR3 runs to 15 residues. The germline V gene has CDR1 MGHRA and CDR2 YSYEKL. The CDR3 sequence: CASSQDWGSLYEQYF. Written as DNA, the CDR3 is TGCGCCAGCAGCCAAGACTGGGGTAGCCTCTACGAGCAGTACTTC.

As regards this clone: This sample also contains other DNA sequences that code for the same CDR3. CDR3 coding DNA: TGCGCCAGCAGCTTGGGTGGTAGCGGGCAAGAGACCCAGTACTTC. Amino acid sequence: CASSLGGSGQETQYF. This sequence joins TRBV5-1 and TRBJ2-5, with 7 bases identical to TRBD2. The CDR3 has 15 residues. In germline, CDR1 is SGHRS, CDR2 YFSETQ. Trimming cost V 0 bases and J 2 bases; bases outside gene matches: 4.